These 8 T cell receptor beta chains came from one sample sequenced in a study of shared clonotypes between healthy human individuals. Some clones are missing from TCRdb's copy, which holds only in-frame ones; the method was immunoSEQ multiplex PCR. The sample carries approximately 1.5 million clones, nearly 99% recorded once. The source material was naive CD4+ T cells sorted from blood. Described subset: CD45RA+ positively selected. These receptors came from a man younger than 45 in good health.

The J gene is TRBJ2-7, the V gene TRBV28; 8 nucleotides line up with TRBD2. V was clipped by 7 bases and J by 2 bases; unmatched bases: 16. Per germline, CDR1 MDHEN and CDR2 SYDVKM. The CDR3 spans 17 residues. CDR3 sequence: CASTVLPGLGRPYEQYF. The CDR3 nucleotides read TGTGCCAGCACTGTCCTACCGGGACTAGGGAGGCCCTACGAGCAGTACTTC.

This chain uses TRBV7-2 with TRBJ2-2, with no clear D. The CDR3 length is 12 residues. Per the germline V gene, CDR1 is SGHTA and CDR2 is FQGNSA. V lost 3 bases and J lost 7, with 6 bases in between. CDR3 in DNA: TGTGCCAGCAGCTTGATAATCGGGGAGCTGTTTTTT. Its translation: CASSLIIGELFF. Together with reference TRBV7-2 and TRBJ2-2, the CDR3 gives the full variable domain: GAGVSQSPSNKVTEKGKDVELRCDPISGHTALYWYRQSLGQGLEFLIYFQGNSAPDKSGLPSDRFSAERTGGSVSTLTIQRTQQEDSAVYLCASSLIIGELFFGEGSRLTVL.

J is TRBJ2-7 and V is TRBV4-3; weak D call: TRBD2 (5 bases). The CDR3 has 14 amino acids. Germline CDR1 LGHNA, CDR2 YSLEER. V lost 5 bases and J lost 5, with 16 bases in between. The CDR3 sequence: CASSRRVYGDEQYF. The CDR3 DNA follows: TGCGCCAGCAGCAGGCGGGTATACGGCGACGAGCAGTACTTC.

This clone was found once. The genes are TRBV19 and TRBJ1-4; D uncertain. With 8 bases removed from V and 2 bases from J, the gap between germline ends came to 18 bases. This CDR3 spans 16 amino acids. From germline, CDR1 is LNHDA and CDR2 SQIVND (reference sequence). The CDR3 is CASSYNAAWTNEKLFF. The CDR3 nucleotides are TGTGCCAGTTCCTACAACGCCGCCTGGACTAATGAAAAACTGTTTTTT.

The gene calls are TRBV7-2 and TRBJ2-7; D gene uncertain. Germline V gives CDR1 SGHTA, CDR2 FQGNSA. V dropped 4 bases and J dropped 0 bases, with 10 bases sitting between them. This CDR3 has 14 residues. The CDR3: CASSSPAFSYEQYF. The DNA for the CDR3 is TGTGCCAGCAGCTCCCCGGCCTTCTCCTACGAGCAGTACTTC.

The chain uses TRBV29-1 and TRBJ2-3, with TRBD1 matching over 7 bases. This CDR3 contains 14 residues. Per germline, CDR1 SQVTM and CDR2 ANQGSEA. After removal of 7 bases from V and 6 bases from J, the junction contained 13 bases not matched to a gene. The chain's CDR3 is CSAGVQGVTDTQYF. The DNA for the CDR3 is TGCAGCGCCGGGGTCCAGGGGGTAACTGATACGCAGTATTTT.

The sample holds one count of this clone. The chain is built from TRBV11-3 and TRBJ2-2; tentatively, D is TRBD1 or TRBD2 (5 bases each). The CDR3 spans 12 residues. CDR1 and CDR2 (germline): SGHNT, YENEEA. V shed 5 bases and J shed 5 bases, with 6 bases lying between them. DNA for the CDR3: TGTGCCAGCAGCGAGGGGACCGGGGAGCTGTTTTTT. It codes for CASSEGTGELFF.

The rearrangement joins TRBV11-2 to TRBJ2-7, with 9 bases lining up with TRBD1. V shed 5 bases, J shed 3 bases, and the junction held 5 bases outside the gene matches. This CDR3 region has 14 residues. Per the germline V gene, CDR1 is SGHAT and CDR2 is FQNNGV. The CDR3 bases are TGTGCCAGCAGCCCGTTGGGACAGGGCTACGAGCAGTACTTC. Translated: CASSPLGQGYEQYF.